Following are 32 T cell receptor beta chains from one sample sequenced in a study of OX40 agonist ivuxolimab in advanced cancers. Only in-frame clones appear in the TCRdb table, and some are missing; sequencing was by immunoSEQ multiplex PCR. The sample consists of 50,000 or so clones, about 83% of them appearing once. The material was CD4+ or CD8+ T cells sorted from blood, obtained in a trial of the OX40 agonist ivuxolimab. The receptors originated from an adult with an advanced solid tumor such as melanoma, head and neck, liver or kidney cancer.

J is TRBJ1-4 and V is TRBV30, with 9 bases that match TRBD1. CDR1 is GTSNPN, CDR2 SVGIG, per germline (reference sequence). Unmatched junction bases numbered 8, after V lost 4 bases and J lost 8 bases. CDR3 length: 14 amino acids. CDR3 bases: TGTGCCTGGAACCCGACAGGGGGAGAAGAAAAACTGTTTTTT. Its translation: CAWNPTGGEEKLFF.

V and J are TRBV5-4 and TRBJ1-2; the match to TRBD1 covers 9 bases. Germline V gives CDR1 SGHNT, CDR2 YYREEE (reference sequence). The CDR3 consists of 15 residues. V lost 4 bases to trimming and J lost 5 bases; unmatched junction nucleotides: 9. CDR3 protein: CASSTGGGRRYGYTF. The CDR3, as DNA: TGTGCCAGCAGCACAGGGGGCGGCCGAAGATATGGCTACACCTTC.

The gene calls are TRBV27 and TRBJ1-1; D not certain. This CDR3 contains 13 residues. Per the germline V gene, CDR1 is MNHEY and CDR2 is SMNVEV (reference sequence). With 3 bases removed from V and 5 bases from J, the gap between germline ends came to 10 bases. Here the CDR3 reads CASSFIGSTEAFF. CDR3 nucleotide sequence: TGTGCCAGCAGTTTTATCGGTTCTACTGAAGCTTTCTTT.

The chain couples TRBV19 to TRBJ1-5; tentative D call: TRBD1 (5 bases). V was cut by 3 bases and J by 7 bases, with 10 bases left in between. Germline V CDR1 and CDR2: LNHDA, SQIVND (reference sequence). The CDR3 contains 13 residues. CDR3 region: CASSISREQPQHF. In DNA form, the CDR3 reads TGTGCCAGTAGTATTTCCAGGGAACAGCCCCAGCATTTT.

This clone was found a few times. The CDR3, as DNA: TGTGCCTGGAGTCGGGGCAGTCCGAGCTTGGGGGACAATGAGCAGTTCTTC. Translation gives CAWSRGSPSLGDNEQFF. The J gene is TRBJ2-1, the V gene TRBV30; D could derive from TRBD1 or TRBD2 (5 bases each). Trimming took off 2 bases at V and 5 bases at J, with 22 bases between the two ends. Germline V lookup: CDR1 GTSNPN, CDR2 SVGIG (reference sequence). The length of the CDR3 is 17 residues.

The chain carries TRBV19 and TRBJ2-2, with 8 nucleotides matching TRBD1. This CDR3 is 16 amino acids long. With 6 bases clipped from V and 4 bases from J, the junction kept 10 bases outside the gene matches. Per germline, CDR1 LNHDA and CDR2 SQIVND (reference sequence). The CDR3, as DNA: TGTGCCAGTAGCAAATGGGGACAGGTGTCCACCGGGGAGCTGTTTTTT. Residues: CASSKWGQVSTGELFF.

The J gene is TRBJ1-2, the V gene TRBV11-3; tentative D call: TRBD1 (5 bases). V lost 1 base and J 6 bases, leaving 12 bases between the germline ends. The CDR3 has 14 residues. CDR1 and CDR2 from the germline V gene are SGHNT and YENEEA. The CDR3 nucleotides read TGTGCCAGCAGCTTAGTCGCAGGGAGGAATGGCTACACCTTC. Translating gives CASSLVAGRNGYTF. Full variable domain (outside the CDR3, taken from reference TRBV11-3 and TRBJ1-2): EAGVVQSPRYKIIEKKQPVAFWCNPISGHNTLYWYLQNLGQGPELLIRYENEEAVDDSQLPKDRFSAERLKGVDSTLKIQPAELGDSAVYLCASSLVAGRNGYTFGSGTRLTVV.

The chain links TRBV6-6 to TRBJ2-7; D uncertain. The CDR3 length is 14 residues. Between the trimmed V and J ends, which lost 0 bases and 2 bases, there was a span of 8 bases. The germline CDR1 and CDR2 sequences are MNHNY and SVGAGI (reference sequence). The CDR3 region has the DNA TGTGCCAGCAGTTACTCGACCGGTGCCTACGAGCAGTACTTC. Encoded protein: CASSYSTGAYEQYF.

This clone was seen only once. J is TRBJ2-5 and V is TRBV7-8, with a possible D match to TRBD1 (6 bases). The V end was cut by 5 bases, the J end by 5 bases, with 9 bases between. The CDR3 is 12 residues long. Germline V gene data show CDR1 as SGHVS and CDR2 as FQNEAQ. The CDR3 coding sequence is TGTGCCAGCAGCCTCCAGGGGGAGACCCAGTACTTC. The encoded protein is CASSLQGETQYF.

CDR3 protein: CASSPIWDREKLFF. In DNA, the CDR3 is TGTGCCAGCTCACCAATATGGGACAGGGAAAAACTGTTTTTT. The chain uses TRBV18 and TRBJ1-4; TRBD1 agrees at 8 bases. The CDR3 extends over 14 amino acids. V lost 2 bases and J lost 8; bases outside the gene matches: 4. Germline lookup yields CDR1 KGHSH and CDR2 LQKENI.

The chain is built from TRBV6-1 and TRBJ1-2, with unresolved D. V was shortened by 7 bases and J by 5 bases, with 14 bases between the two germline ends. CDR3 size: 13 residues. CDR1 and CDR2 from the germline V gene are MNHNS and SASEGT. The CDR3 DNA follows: TGTGCCAGCATCCACTTGCTGTCATATGGCTACACCTTC. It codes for CASIHLLSYGYTF.

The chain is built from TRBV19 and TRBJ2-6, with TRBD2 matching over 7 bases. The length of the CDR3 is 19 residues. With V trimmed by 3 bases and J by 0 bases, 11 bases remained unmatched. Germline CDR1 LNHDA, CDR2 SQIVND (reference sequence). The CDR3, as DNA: TGTGCCAGTAGTATGGGGAGGGTTACGGGTCTCTCTGGGGCCAACGTCCTGACTTTC. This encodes CASSMGRVTGLSGANVLTF.

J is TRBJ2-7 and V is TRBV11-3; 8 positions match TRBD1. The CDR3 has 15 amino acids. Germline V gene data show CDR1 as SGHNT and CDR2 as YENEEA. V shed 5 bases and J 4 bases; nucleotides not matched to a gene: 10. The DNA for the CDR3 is TGTGCCAGCAGCGACAGGGGCCGGGAACTGTACGAGCAGTACTTC. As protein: CASSDRGRELYEQYF.

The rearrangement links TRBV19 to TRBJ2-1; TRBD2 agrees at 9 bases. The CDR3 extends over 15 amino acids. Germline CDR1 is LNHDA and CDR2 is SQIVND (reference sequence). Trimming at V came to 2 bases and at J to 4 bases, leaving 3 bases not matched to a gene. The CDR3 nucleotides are TGTGCCAGTAGTATACAGCGGGGGGCGTACAATGAGCAGTTCTTC. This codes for CASSIQRGAYNEQFF.

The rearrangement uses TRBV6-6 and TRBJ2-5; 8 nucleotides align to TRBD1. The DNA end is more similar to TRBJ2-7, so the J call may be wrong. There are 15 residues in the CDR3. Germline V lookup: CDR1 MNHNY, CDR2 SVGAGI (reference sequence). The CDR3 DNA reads TGTGCCAGCAGTTTCGGACAGGGATTCTTCTACGAGCAGTACTTC. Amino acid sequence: CASSFGQGFFYEQYF.

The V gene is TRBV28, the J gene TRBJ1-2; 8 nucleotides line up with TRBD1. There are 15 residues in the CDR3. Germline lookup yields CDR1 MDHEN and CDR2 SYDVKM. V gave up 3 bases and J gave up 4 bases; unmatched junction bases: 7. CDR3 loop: CASSLGQVDGYGYTF. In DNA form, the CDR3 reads TGTGCCAGCAGTTTGGGACAGGTAGACGGCTATGGCTACACCTTC.

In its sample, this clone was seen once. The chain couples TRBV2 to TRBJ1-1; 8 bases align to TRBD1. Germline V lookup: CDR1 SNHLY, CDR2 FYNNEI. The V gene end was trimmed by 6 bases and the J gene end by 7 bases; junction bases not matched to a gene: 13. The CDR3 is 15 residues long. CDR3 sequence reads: CASSITGGFTFEAFF. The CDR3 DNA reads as TGTGCCAGCAGCATTACAGGGGGATTCACCTTTGAAGCTTTCTTT.

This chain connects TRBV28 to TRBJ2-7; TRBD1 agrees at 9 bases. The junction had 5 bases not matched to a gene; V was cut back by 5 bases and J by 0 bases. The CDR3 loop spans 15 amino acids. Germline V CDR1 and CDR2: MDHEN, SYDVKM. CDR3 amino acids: CASSPTGGGSYEQYF. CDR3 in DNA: TGTGCCAGCAGTCCGACAGGGGGGGGCTCCTACGAGCAGTACTTC.

The DNA of the CDR3 is TGTGCCAGCATCCTAAGTGGGGACGACACTGAAGCTTTCTTT. Protein sequence: CASILSGDDTEAFF. The V and J genes are TRBV7-2 and TRBJ1-1; D is perhaps TRBD1 (5 bases). Germline lookup yields CDR1 SGHTA and CDR2 FQGNSA. The CDR3 length is 14 residues. V shed 7 bases and J shed 3 bases, with 15 bases lying between them.

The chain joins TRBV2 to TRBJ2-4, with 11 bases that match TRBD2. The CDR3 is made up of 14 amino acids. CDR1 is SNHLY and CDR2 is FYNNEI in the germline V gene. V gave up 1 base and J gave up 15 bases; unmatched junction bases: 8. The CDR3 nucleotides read TGTGCCAGCAGTGAAGGGTTAGCGGGGGGGCCTCGGTACTTC. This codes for CASSEGLAGGPRYF. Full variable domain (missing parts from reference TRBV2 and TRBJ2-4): EPEVTQTPSHQVTQMGQEVILRCVPISNHLYFYWYRQILGQKVEFLVSFYNNEISEKSEIFDDQFSVERPDGSNFTLKIRSTKLEDSAMYFCASSEGLAGGPRYFGAGTRLSVL.

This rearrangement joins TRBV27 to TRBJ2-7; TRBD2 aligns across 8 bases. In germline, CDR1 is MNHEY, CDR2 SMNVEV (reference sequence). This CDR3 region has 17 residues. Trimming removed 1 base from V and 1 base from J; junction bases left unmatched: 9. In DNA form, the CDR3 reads TGTGCCAGCAGTTTATTTCCCCGGGGGGGTCTGTCCTACGAGCAGTACTTC. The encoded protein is CASSLFPRGGLSYEQYF.

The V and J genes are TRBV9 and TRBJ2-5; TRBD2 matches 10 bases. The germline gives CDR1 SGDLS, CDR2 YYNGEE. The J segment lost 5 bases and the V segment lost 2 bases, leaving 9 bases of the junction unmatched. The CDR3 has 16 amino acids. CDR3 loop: CASSVQAGGPLETQYF. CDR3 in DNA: TGTGCCAGCAGCGTCCAAGCGGGGGGGCCGTTGGAGACCCAGTACTTC.

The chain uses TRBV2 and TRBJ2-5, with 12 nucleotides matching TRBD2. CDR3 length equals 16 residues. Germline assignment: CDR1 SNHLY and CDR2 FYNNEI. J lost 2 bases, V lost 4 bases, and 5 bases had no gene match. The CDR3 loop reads CASSGRLAGAQETQYF. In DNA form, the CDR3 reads TGTGCCAGCAGTGGGCGACTAGCGGGGGCACAAGAGACCCAGTACTTC.

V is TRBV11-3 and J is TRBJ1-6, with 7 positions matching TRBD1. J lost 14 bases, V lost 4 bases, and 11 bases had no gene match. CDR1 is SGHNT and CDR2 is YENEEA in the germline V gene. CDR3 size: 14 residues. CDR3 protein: CASSWTGTDVSLHF. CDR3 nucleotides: TGTGCCAGCAGCTGGACCGGGACAGATGTTTCCCTCCACTTT.

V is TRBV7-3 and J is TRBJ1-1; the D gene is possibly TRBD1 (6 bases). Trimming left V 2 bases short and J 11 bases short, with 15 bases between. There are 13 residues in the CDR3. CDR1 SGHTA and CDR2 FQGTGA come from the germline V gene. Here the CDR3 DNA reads TGTGCCAGCAGCTTATTTCAGGGGAGGAAGGCTTTCTTT. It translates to CASSLFQGRKAFF.

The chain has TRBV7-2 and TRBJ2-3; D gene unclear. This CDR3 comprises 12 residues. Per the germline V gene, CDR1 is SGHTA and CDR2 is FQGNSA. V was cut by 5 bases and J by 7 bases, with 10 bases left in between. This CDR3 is CASSLDTNTQYF. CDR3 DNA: TGTGCCAGCAGCCTAGATACAAATACGCAGTATTTT.

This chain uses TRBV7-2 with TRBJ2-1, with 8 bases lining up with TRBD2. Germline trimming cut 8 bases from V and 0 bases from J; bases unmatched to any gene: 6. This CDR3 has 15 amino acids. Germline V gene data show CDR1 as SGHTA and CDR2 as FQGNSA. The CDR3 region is CASAPGGSSYNEQFF. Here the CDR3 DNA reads TGTGCCAGCGCCCCGGGGGGGAGCTCCTACAATGAGCAGTTCTTC.

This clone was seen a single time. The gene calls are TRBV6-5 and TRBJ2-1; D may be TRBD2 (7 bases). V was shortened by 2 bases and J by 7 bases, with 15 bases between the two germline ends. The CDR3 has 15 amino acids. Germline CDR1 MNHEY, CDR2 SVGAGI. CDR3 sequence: CASSYRVGGPNEQFF. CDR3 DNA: TGTGCCAGCAGTTACCGGGTGGGGGGGCCGAATGAGCAGTTCTTC.

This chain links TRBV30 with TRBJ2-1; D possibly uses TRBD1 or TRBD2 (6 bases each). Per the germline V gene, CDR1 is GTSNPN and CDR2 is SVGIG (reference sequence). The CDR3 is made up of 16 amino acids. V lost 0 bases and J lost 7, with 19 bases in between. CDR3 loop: CAWSVPRRGRGNEQFF. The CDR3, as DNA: TGTGCCTGGAGTGTACCCCGGAGGGGAAGGGGGAATGAGCAGTTCTTC.

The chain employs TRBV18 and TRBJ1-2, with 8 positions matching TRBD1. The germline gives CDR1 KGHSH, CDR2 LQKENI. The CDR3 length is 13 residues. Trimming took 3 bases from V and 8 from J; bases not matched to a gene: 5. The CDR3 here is CASSPPTGVGYTF. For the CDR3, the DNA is TGTGCCAGCTCACCCCCGACAGGGGTCGGCTACACCTTC.

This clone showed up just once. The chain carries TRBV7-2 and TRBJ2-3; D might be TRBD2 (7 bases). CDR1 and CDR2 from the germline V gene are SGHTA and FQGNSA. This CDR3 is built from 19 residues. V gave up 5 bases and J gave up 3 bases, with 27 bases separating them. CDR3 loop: CASSPAVRGGVFETDTQYF. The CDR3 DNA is TGTGCCAGCAGCCCCGCCGTAAGGGGGGGGGTTTTCGAAACAGATACGCAGTATTTT.

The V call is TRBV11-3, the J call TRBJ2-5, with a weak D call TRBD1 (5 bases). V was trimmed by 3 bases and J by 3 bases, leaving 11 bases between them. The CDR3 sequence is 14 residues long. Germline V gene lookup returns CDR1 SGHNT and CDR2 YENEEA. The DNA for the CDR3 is TGTGCCAGCAGCTTCGGACACTCGGAAGAGACCCAGTACTTC. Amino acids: CASSFGHSEETQYF.